Below, 4 T cell receptor beta chains from the same sample are listed, as sequenced in a study of T cells in Graves' hyperthyroidism and ophthalmopathy. The investigators amplified TCR beta CDR3 regions from RNA transcripts. During a first-round RT-PCR of the TCR CDR3, the HTBI primer set was used. TCRdb re-analysed the multiplex PCR reads in MiXCR, keeping a single row per CDR3 protein. There are nearly 600,000 distinct CDR3 sequences in the sample; 14% occur only once, and more than 6% lies in the top ten. The sequenced material came from blood. The receptor source for this set is a woman between 18 and 29 years old with Graves' ophthalmopathy.

This sequence joins TRBV29-1 and TRBJ1-1; D call uncertain. V gave up 6 bases and J gave up 0 bases, with 11 bases separating them. The CDR3 covers 13 residues. Germline V lookup: CDR1 SQVTM, CDR2 ANQGSEA. DNA for the CDR3: TGCAGCGTCGCCCGAGGGCTGAACACTGAAGCTTTCTTT. Encoded protein: CSVARGLNTEAFF.

This clonotype has ten or more counts. The V call is TRBV7-9, the J call TRBJ2-1; D is ambiguous. Germline lookup yields CDR1 SEHNR and CDR2 FQNEAQ (reference sequence). V was shortened by 0 bases and J by 2 bases, with 8 bases between the two germline ends. The CDR3 totals 15 residues. CDR3 region: CASSLAEPPYNEQFF. In DNA, the CDR3 is TGTGCCAGCAGCTTAGCTGAGCCCCCCTACAATGAGCAGTTCTTC.

This clonotype was seen at least ten times. The rearrangement links TRBV18 to TRBJ2-1; 11 nucleotides align to TRBD2. Germline V gene data show CDR1 as KGHSH and CDR2 as LQKENI. This CDR3 has 14 residues. J lost 8 bases, V lost 6 bases, and 6 bases had no gene match. CDR3 protein: CASSLAGGVYEQFF. The CDR3 DNA reads as TGTGCCAGCTCCCTAGCGGGAGGCGTATATGAGCAGTTCTTC.

The chain carries TRBV27 and TRBJ1-2; tentatively, D is TRBD1 (5 bases). CDR1 and CDR2 from the germline V gene are MNHEY and SMNVEV (reference sequence). CDR3 length: 14 amino acids. Trimming left V 4 bases short and J 2 bases short, with 11 bases between. The CDR3 loop reads CASSSLRDNYGYTF. The CDR3 nucleotides are TGTGCCAGCAGTTCCCTCCGGGACAACTATGGCTACACCTTC.